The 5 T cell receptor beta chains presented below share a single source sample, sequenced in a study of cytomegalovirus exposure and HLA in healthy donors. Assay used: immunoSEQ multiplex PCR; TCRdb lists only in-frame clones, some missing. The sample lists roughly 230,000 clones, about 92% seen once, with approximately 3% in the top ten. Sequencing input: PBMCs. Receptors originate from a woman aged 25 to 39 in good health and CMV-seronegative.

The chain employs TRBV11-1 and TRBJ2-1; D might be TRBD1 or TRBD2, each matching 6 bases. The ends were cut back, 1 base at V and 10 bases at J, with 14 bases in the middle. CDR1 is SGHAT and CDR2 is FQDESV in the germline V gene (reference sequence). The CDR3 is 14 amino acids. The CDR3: CASSLGGGLREQFF. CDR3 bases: TGTGCCAGCAGCTTAGGTGGGGGGCTTAGGGAGCAGTTCTTC.

The CDR3 nucleotides read TGTGCCAGCAGCTCCGGACCCTACAATGAGCAGTTCTTC. Translation: CASSSGPYNEQFF. The rearrangement links TRBV11-3 to TRBJ2-1; the D is unclear. The CDR3 extends over 13 amino acids. Trimming pared 4 bases from V and 2 bases from J, leaving 6 bases between. In germline, CDR1 is SGHNT, CDR2 YENEEA.

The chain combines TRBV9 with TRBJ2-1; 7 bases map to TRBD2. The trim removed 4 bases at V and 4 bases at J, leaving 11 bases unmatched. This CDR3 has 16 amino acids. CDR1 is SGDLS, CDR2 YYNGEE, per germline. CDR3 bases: TGTGCCAGCAGCCCCCGCGGGCGGGAGCTATACAATGAGCAGTTCTTC. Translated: CASSPRGRELYNEQFF.

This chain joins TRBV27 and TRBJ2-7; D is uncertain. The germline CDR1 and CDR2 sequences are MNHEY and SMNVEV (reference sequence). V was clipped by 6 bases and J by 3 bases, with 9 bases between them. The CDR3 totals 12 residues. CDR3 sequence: CASRGPIYEQYF. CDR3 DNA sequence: TGTGCCAGCAGAGGGCCAATCTACGAGCAGTACTTC.

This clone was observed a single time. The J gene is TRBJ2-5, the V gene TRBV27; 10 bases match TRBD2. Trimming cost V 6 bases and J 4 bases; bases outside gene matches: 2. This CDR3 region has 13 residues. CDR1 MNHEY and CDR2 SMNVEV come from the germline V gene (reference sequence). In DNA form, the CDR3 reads TGTGCCAGCAGCCTAGCGGGGGCAGAGACCCAGTACTTC. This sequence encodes CASSLAGAETQYF.